This TCR beta chain is from a study of T cells after yellow fever vaccination. This clonotype was detected many times. Each CDR3 protein gets one entry after TCRdb re-called the 5' RACE reads with MiXCR. Seen here are about 320,000 distinct CDR3 sequences, approximately 4.5% observed once, and the top ten hold roughly a fifth. Looked up from germline, CDR1 is SGHRS and CDR2 is YFSETQ. This CDR3 is 13 amino acids long. V was clipped by 4 bases and J by 7 bases, with 13 bases between them. The gene calls are TRBV5-1 and TRBJ2-3, with a possible D match to TRBD1 (5 bases). Sequenced here: PBMCs, sampled 15 days after the yellow fever booster vaccination. The TCR originated in a man aged 18 to 29 who received the YFV17D yellow fever vaccine. In DNA form, the CDR3 reads TGCGCCAGCAGCGGATCCTCAGGGAATACGCAGTATTTT. Protein sequence: CASSGSSGNTQYF.